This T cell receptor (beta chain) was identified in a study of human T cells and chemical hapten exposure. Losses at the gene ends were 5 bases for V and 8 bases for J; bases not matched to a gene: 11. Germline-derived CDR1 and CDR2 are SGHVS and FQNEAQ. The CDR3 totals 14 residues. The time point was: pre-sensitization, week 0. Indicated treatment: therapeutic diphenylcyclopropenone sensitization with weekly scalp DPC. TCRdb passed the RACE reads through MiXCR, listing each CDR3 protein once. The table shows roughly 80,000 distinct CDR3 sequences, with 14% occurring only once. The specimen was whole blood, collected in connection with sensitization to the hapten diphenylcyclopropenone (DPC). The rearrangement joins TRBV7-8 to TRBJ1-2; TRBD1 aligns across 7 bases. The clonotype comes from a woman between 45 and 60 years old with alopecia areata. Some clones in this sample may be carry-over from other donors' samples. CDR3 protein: CASSPRTGHDGYTF. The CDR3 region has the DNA TGTGCCAGCAGCCCCAGGACAGGTCACGACGGCTACACCTTC.